This record concerns one TCR beta chain sequence. This entry belongs to a study of control samples from healthy donors and cancer patients. TCRdb keeps only in-frame clones here, not all; method: immunoSEQ multiplex PCR. This table holds around 110,000 clones, roughly nine tenths found once. This TCR came from a woman aged 45-59 years with colorectal cancer. Sequenced material: PBMCs.

The CDR3 sequence: CASSANRDRLSGRAFEQYF. CDR3 bases: TGTGCCAGCAGTGCCAACCGGGACAGACTTAGCGGGAGGGCGTTCGAGCAGTACTTC. V usage is TRBV27 and J usage is TRBJ2-7; 11 bases are shared with TRBD2. This CDR3 contains 19 residues. Germline trimming cut 5 bases from V and 6 bases from J; bases unmatched to any gene: 21. The germline V gene has CDR1 MNHEY and CDR2 SMNVEV (reference sequence).